This T cell receptor (beta chain) was obtained from a study of T-cell reconstitution after alpha-beta-depleted transplantation in children. This sample's TCRbeta library carried unique molecular identifier barcodes. TCRdb recomputed calls from the PCR reads with MiXCR, one row per CDR3 protein. The sample records 500,000 to 750,000 distinct CDR3 sequences, over 20% being singletons. The receptor comes from a boy younger than two with Wiskott-Aldrich syndrome, due to receive a stem cell transplant. Sequenced here: PBMCs, sampled before TCRalphabeta/CD19-depleted stem cell transplant.

CDR3 DNA sequence: TGTGCCATCAGGGGGTCGAACACCGGGGAGCTGTTTTTT. Translating gives CAIRGSNTGELFF. The chain combines TRBV10-3 with TRBJ2-2; D unresolved. V shed 6 bases and J shed 0 bases, with 5 bases lying between them. Looked up from germline, CDR1 is ENHRY and CDR2 is SYGVKD. The CDR3 has 13 residues.